The present entry profiles one T cell receptor (beta chain) with its context. This record belongs to a study of blood T cell repertoires in COVID-19. Study details: In each case, the material was cDNA or gDNA derived from T cells, B-cell-depleted T cells, or PBMCs.

Assay: immunoSEQ multiplex PCR; the TCRdb copy retains only in-frame clones and omits some. The table records some 150,000 clones, roughly 84% of them present only once. The CDR3 loop spans 17 amino acids. With 2 bases removed from V and 9 bases from J, the gap between germline ends came to 25 bases. Germline values: CDR1 MNHEY, CDR2 SMNVEV (reference sequence). The source material was peripheral blood. The sequence came from an older woman with acute or convalescent COVID-19. The chain carries TRBV27 and TRBJ1-2; D not resolved. CDR3 sequence (DNA): TGTGCCAGCAGTTTAGGGTGGGGTCTACGCGGGAATAAGAGCTACACCTTC. Translated: CASSLGWGLRGNKSYTF.